These T cell receptor beta chains were read from a single sample in a study of beta chain features in type 1 diabetes. Clones were sequenced by immunoSEQ multiplex PCR, and TCRdb holds only the in-frame ones, with some missing. The data show fewer than 400,000 clones, 7% to 9% seen once. What was sequenced was central memory CD4+ T cells from blood. These receptor sequences come from a woman in her late teens or twenties in good health. Each CDR3 is given with its conserved first and last residue. Each record gives: CDR3 protein, CDR3 DNA, D gene, J gene, V gene, clone size. A D gene is named only where the DNA matches it firmly. For some rows the clone size is stated as once, few or many, or as a class when expanded; others skip it.

CDR3aa: CATKGLGPGSGETQYF
CDR3nt: TGTGCCACCAAGGGGCTGGGCCCTGGGAGCGGGGAGACCCAGTACTTC
d_gene: -
j_gene: TRBJ2-5
v_gene: TRBV10-3
abundance: -

CDR3aa: CASSLRKWDEQFF
CDR3nt: TGTGCCAGCAGCTTGCGAAAATGGGATGAGCAGTTCTTC
d_gene: -
j_gene: TRBJ2-1
v_gene: TRBV7-2
abundance: -

CDR3aa: CASSMGKNTEAFF
CDR3nt: TGTGCCAGTAGTATGGGCAAGAACACTGAAGCTTTCTTT
d_gene: -
j_gene: TRBJ1-1
v_gene: TRBV19
abundance: -

CDR3aa: CASTGGYLRGQETQYF
CDR3nt: TGTGCCAGCACCGGGGGCTACTTACGGGGCCAAGAGACCCAGTACTTC
d_gene: -
j_gene: TRBJ2-5
v_gene: TRBV28
abundance: few

CDR3aa: CASSRGWGRGNFSYTF
CDR3nt: TGTGCCAGCAGCCGAGGGTGGGGCAGGGGTAACTTCAGCTACACCTTC
d_gene: -
j_gene: TRBJ1-2
v_gene: TRBV27
abundance: -

CDR3aa: CASSTTGGRTDTQYF
CDR3nt: TGTGCCAGTAGTACGACAGGGGGTCGCACAGATACGCAGTATTTT
d_gene: TRBD1
j_gene: TRBJ2-3
v_gene: TRBV19
abundance: -

CDR3aa: CASSFGATTDTQYF
CDR3nt: TGTGCCAGCAGTTTTGGGGCCACCACAGATACGCAGTATTTT
d_gene: -
j_gene: TRBJ2-3
v_gene: TRBV28
abundance: -

CDR3aa: CASSAQGFAGELFF
CDR3nt: TGTGCCAGCAGCGCACAGGGCTTCGCCGGGGAGCTGTTTTTT
d_gene: -
j_gene: TRBJ2-2
v_gene: TRBV11-2
abundance: many

CDR3aa: CASSLDRGYGYTF
CDR3nt: TGTGCCAGCAGCCTTGACAGGGGCTATGGCTACACCTTC
d_gene: TRBD1
j_gene: TRBJ1-2
v_gene: TRBV7-3
abundance: -

CDR3aa: CASSLVKGNIQYF
CDR3nt: TGTGCCAGCAGCTTAGTTAAGGGGAACATTCAGTACTTC
d_gene: -
j_gene: TRBJ2-4
v_gene: TRBV7-9
abundance: few

CDR3aa: CASSFNSFAVMTAEAFF
CDR3nt: TGTGCCAGCAGCTTTAATTCGTTTGCGGTTATGACGGCTGAAGCTTTCTTT
d_gene: -
j_gene: TRBJ1-1
v_gene: TRBV7-2
abundance: -

CDR3aa: CASRLDRGLGNEQYF
CDR3nt: TGTGCCAGCAGATTGGACAGGGGGCTCGGGAACGAGCAGTACTTC
d_gene: TRBD1
j_gene: TRBJ2-7
v_gene: TRBV27
abundance: few

CDR3aa: CASSGNGVNTEAFF
CDR3nt: TGTGCCAGCAGTGGGAACGGAGTGAACACTGAAGCTTTCTTT
d_gene: -
j_gene: TRBJ1-1
v_gene: TRBV6-1
abundance: few

CDR3aa: CASSPTQIYTDTQYF
CDR3nt: TGTGCCAGCAGCCCTACCCAGATTTACACAGATACGCAGTATTTT
d_gene: -
j_gene: TRBJ2-3
v_gene: TRBV7-9
abundance: many

CDR3aa: CASSKVRGQGSGSYEQYF
CDR3nt: TGTGCCAGCAGCAAAGTAAGAGGACAGGGGTCGGGCTCCTACGAGCAGTACTTC
d_gene: -
j_gene: TRBJ2-7
v_gene: TRBV21-1
abundance: few

CDR3aa: CASSLGQNTGELFF
CDR3nt: TGTGCCAGCAGCTTGGGACAGAACACCGGGGAGCTGTTTTTT
d_gene: -
j_gene: TRBJ2-2
v_gene: TRBV5-4
abundance: -

CDR3aa: CASSYTGRTADTQYF
CDR3nt: TGTGCCAGCAGTTACACGGGGCGGACGGCAGATACGCAGTATTTT
d_gene: -
j_gene: TRBJ2-3
v_gene: TRBV6-5
abundance: many

CDR3aa: CASSPLSDRVGTDTQYF
CDR3nt: TGTGCCAGCTCACCATTAAGCGACAGGGTGGGCACAGATACGCAGTATTTT
d_gene: TRBD1
j_gene: TRBJ2-3
v_gene: TRBV18
abundance: few

CDR3aa: CASSLSPPTSGRKETQYF
CDR3nt: TGTGCCAGCAGTTTATCGCCGCCTACTAGCGGGAGGAAAGAGACCCAGTACTTC
d_gene: TRBD2
j_gene: TRBJ2-5
v_gene: TRBV27
abundance: -

CDR3aa: CASSLGSSGWVYEQYF
CDR3nt: TGTGCCAGCAGCTTAGGGTCAAGCGGGTGGGTCTACGAGCAGTACTTC
d_gene: -
j_gene: TRBJ2-7
v_gene: TRBV11-2
abundance: -

CDR3aa: CASSGDYPFQETQYF
CDR3nt: TGCGCCAGCAGCGGGGACTACCCTTTCCAAGAGACCCAGTACTTC
d_gene: TRBD2
j_gene: TRBJ2-5
v_gene: TRBV5-1
abundance: few

CDR3aa: CASRTGTGGASRRNEKLFF
CDR3nt: TGTGCCAGCCGGACCGGGACAGGGGGCGCTTCCAGACGTAATGAAAAACTGTTTTTT
d_gene: TRBD1
j_gene: TRBJ1-4
v_gene: TRBV27
abundance: few

CDR3aa: CASSHAGGTDTQYF
CDR3nt: TGTGCCAGCAGCCACGCAGGGGGAACAGATACGCAGTATTTT
d_gene: TRBD1
j_gene: TRBJ2-3
v_gene: TRBV14
abundance: few

CDR3aa: CASSRKGEGLYEQYF
CDR3nt: TGTGCCAGCAGTAGGAAGGGGGAGGGCCTTTACGAGCAGTACTTC
d_gene: -
j_gene: TRBJ2-7
v_gene: TRBV6-5
abundance: -

CDR3aa: CSVSSADSNQPQHF
CDR3nt: TGCAGCGTTAGTAGTGCAGATAGCAATCAGCCCCAGCATTTT
d_gene: -
j_gene: TRBJ1-5
v_gene: TRBV29-1
abundance: -

CDR3aa: CASNLIHTEAFF
CDR3nt: TGTGCCAGCAACCTCATCCACACTGAAGCTTTCTTT
d_gene: -
j_gene: TRBJ1-1
v_gene: TRBV28
abundance: -

CDR3aa: CASSDWSGNTIYF
CDR3nt: TGTGCCAGCAGTGACTGGTCTGGAAACACCATATATTTT
d_gene: -
j_gene: TRBJ1-3
v_gene: TRBV6-1
abundance: -

CDR3aa: CSASQSFEQFF
CDR3nt: TGCAGTGCTAGTCAGAGCTTTGAGCAGTTCTTC
d_gene: -
j_gene: TRBJ2-1
v_gene: TRBV20-1
abundance: few

CDR3aa: CASSFDYNEQFF
CDR3nt: TGCGCCAGCAGCTTCGACTACAATGAGCAGTTCTTC
d_gene: -
j_gene: TRBJ2-1
v_gene: TRBV5-1
abundance: -

CDR3aa: CSGRTGTDTQYF
CDR3nt: TGCAGCGGGCGGACAGGGACAGATACGCAGTATTTT
d_gene: TRBD1
j_gene: TRBJ2-3
v_gene: TRBV29-1
abundance: few

CDR3aa: CASSPAVRSPLHF
CDR3nt: TGTGCCAGCAGCCCCGCTGTTAGGTCACCCCTCCACTTT
d_gene: -
j_gene: TRBJ1-6
v_gene: TRBV7-9
abundance: few

CDR3aa: CASSLAGSWNEQYF
CDR3nt: TGTGCCAGCAGTCTAGCGGGTAGCTGGAACGAGCAGTACTTC
d_gene: TRBD2
j_gene: TRBJ2-7
v_gene: TRBV28
abundance: few

CDR3aa: CASSFRSETQYF
CDR3nt: TGTGCCAGCAGCTTTCGCTCGGAGACCCAGTACTTC
d_gene: -
j_gene: TRBJ2-5
v_gene: TRBV7-2
abundance: few

CDR3aa: CASADPGHNYEQYF
CDR3nt: TGTGCCAGCGCTGACCCGGGACATAACTACGAGCAGTACTTC
d_gene: -
j_gene: TRBJ2-7
v_gene: TRBV25-1
abundance: few

CDR3aa: CASSPRNPSTDTQYF
CDR3nt: TGTGCCAGCAGCCCACGGAACCCGAGCACAGATACGCAGTATTTT
d_gene: -
j_gene: TRBJ2-3
v_gene: TRBV7-2
abundance: few

CDR3aa: CASSSGLAGGLLTYEQYF
CDR3nt: TGTGCCAGCAGCTCTGGACTAGCGGGAGGCCTATTAACCTACGAGCAGTACTTC
d_gene: TRBD2
j_gene: TRBJ2-7
v_gene: TRBV7-9
abundance: few

CDR3aa: CASRRGISYEQYF
CDR3nt: TGTGCCAGCAGGAGGGGTATCTCCTACGAGCAGTACTTC
d_gene: -
j_gene: TRBJ2-7
v_gene: TRBV25-1
abundance: many

CDR3aa: CASSVGGSGNTIYF
CDR3nt: TGTGCCAGCTCAGTCGGGGGCTCTGGAAACACCATATATTTT
d_gene: -
j_gene: TRBJ1-3
v_gene: TRBV18
abundance: -

CDR3aa: CASSIALGSYNEQFF
CDR3nt: TGCGCCAGCAGCATAGCCCTTGGGTCCTACAATGAGCAGTTCTTC
d_gene: -
j_gene: TRBJ2-1
v_gene: TRBV5-1
abundance: -

CDR3aa: CASSLHRTGGYGYTF
CDR3nt: TGTGCCAGCAGCCTACACAGAACAGGGGGTTATGGCTACACCTTC
d_gene: TRBD1
j_gene: TRBJ1-2
v_gene: TRBV7-2
abundance: -

CDR3aa: CASSYSSGLAYEQYF
CDR3nt: TGTGCCAGCAGTTACTCGTCGGGCCTAGCATACGAGCAGTACTTC
d_gene: -
j_gene: TRBJ2-7
v_gene: TRBV6-5
abundance: -

CDR3aa: CASSQMGQAQETQYF
CDR3nt: TGTGCCAGTAGCCAAATGGGCCAGGCTCAAGAGACCCAGTACTTC
d_gene: -
j_gene: TRBJ2-5
v_gene: TRBV19
abundance: -

CDR3aa: CASSQGIAYGYEQYF
CDR3nt: TGCGCCAGCAGCCAAGGAATTGCGTACGGCTACGAGCAGTACTTC
d_gene: -
j_gene: TRBJ2-7
v_gene: TRBV7-2
abundance: -

CDR3aa: CATYRLVQPQHF
CDR3nt: TGTGCCACCTACCGTTTGGTGCAGCCCCAGCATTTT
d_gene: -
j_gene: TRBJ1-5
v_gene: TRBV6-1
abundance: -

CDR3aa: CASSLGAAENIQYF
CDR3nt: TGTGCCAGCAGCTTAGGGGCAGCCGAGAACATTCAGTACTTC
d_gene: -
j_gene: TRBJ2-4
v_gene: TRBV7-2
abundance: few